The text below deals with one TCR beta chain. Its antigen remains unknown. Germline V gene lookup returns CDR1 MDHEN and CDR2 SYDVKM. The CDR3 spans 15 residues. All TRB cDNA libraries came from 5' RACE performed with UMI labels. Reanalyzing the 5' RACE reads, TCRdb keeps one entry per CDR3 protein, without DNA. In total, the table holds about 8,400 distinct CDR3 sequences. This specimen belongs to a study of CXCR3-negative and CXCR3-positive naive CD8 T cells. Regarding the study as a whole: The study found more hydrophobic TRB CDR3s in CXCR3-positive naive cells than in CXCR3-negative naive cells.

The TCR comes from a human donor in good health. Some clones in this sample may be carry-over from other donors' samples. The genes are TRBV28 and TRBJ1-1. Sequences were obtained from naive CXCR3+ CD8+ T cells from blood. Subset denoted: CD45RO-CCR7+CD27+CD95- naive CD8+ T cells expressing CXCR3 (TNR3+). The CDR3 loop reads CASSFSEGGNTEAFF.